The 5 T cell receptor beta chains presented below share a single source sample, sequenced in a study of T cell responses to AZD1222 COVID-19 vaccine. Clones were read by immunoSEQ multiplex PCR, and TCRdb kept only the in-frame ones, dropping some. The table lists 55,000 to 65,000 clones, about 83% of them singletons, with around 3.5% in the top ten. This specimen consisted of peripheral blood, obtained 28 days after the second AZD1222 dose. These receptors all come from an adult who received the AZD1222 COVID-19 vaccine.

The chain has TRBV6-6 and TRBJ2-7; a weak D match, TRBD1 (6 bases). The CDR3 spans 15 residues. The V end was cut by 4 bases, the J end by 0 bases, with 13 bases between. The V gene's germline CDR1 is MNHNY and CDR2 SVGAGI (reference sequence). The CDR3 nucleotides are TGTGCCAGCAGTTGGTCAGGGGTTAGCTCCTACGAGCAGTACTTC. Its protein product is CASSWSGVSSYEQYF.

The chain carries TRBV6-5 and TRBJ1-6; no definite D call. CDR3 length: 14 residues. Germline-derived CDR1 and CDR2 are MNHEY and SVGAGI. V lost 5 bases, J lost 0 bases, and 5 bases lay in between. CDR3 sequence: CASSPSSYNSPLHF. The CDR3 bases are TGTGCCAGCAGTCCTAGCTCCTATAATTCACCCCTCCACTTT.

V gene TRBV12-3 or TRBV12-4 combines with J gene TRBJ2-1, with D perhaps being TRBD1 or TRBD2 (5 bases each). Trimming left V 0 bases short and J 10 bases short, with 7 bases between. The CDR3 length is 12 residues. The chain's CDR3 is CASSLAGTEQFF. CDR3 coding DNA: TGTGCCAGCAGTTTAGCGGGGACCGAGCAGTTCTTC.

This rearrangement joins TRBV19 to TRBJ1-5, with 7 bases aligning to TRBD1. There are 16 residues in the CDR3. Germline loops: CDR1 LNHDA, CDR2 SQIVND (reference sequence). V was clipped by 3 bases and J by 0 bases; unmatched bases: 5. The DNA of the CDR3 is TGTGCCAGTAGTATTCGGGACAGTTATAGCAATCAGCCCCAGCATTTT. As protein: CASSIRDSYSNQPQHF.

The chain employs TRBV6-5 and TRBJ1-4, with a possible D match to TRBD1 (5 bases). The CDR3 consists of 13 residues. Looked up from germline, CDR1 is MNHEY and CDR2 is SVGAGI. Trimming stripped 4 bases from V and 9 bases from J, with 12 bases between. The CDR3 bases are TGTGCCAGCAGTTCCCCCCGGGACCAAAAACTGTTTTTT. Translated: CASSSPRDQKLFF.